Following are 17 T cell receptor beta chains from one sample sequenced in a study of blood T cells in healthy people across ages. The authors ran a second PCR of roughly 6 to 11 cycles using a sample-barcoded 5' primer and a J-beta primer mix. TCRdb reanalysed the 5' RACE reads using MiXCR and keeps one entry per CDR3 protein. The data show some 1,500,000 distinct CDR3 sequences, approximately 43% seen once. The sequenced sample consisted of blood. The origin of the receptors is a woman aged 18-29 years in good health.

The V gene is TRBV20-1, the J gene TRBJ2-6, with no clear D. The CDR3 covers 14 residues. Trimming stripped 4 bases from V and 7 bases from J, with 14 bases between. In germline, CDR1 is DFQATT, CDR2 SNEGSKA (reference sequence). DNA of the CDR3: TGCAGTGCTACAGGACCGCGGAGCGCCAACGTCCTGACTTTC. Translated: CSATGPRSANVLTF.

This clonotype was recorded a few times. The rearrangement uses TRBV4-1 and TRBJ2-7; D ambiguous. V was pared by 6 bases and J by 0 bases, with 12 bases between. Germline CDR1 MGHRA, CDR2 YSYEKL. This CDR3 is built from 14 residues. CDR3 DNA: TGCGCCAGCAGTCCCGACCCAGGCTCCTACGAGCAGTACTTC. Translation: CASSPDPGSYEQYF.

This clonotype was seen more than once but under ten times. This sequence joins TRBV29-1 and TRBJ2-4, with 10 bases that match TRBD2. The DNA end lines up better with TRBJ2-7; the J call may be wrong. Germline CDR1 and CDR2: SQVTM and ANQGSEA. This CDR3 is built from 15 residues. CDR3 protein: CSVEDRSGGVHEQYF. The DNA of the CDR3 is TGCAGCGTTGAAGATCGGAGCGGGGGGGTTCACGAGCAGTACTTC.

As concerns this clonotype: The junction shows a germline mismatch at one end, possibly a read error. The V gene is TRBV7-2, the J gene TRBJ2-7; 7 bases are shared with TRBD1. The germline V gene has CDR1 SGHTA and CDR2 FQGNSA. This CDR3 has 16 amino acids. DNA for the CDR3: TGTGCCAGCAGCTTACCCGGGACAGCTAGCTCCTCCGAGCAGTACTTC. It is translated as CASSLPGTASSSEQYF.

The V call is TRBV21-1, the J call TRBJ2-3; no DNA check was done on the table's D call, TRBD1. TRBV21-1 constitutes a pseudogene. CDR3 length equals 15 residues. The CDR3 loop is CASSKSGGASDTQYF. In DNA form, the CDR3 reads TGTGCCAGCAGCAAAAGCGGGGGGGCCTCAGATACGCAGTATTTT.

The V gene is TRBV6-6, the J gene TRBJ1-5; D is unclear. This CDR3 comprises 13 residues. The V end lost 3 bases, the J end lost 9 bases, and 12 bases lay between the germline ends. Germline V gene data show CDR1 as MNHNY and CDR2 as SVGAGI (reference sequence). CDR3 in DNA: TGTGCCAGCAGTTATCAAGAACATCGGCCCCAGCATTTT. It codes for CASSYQEHRPQHF.

The rearrangement links TRBV27 to TRBJ2-5, with D possibly matching TRBD1 (6 bases). The CDR3 runs 15 residues. With 2 bases removed from V and 5 bases from J, the gap between germline ends came to 15 bases. CDR1 is MNHEY, CDR2 SMNVEV, per germline (reference sequence). The chain's CDR3 is CASSLGQFASETQYF. For the CDR3, the DNA is TGTGCCAGCAGTTTAGGACAGTTCGCCTCCGAGACCCAGTACTTC.

This clonotype was detected a few times. The chain links TRBV7-6 to TRBJ2-3; D not certain. The germline CDR1 and CDR2 sequences are SGHVS and FNYEAQ. V was pared by 1 base and J by 8 bases, with 16 bases between. This CDR3 spans 15 amino acids. Written as DNA, the CDR3 is TGTGCCAGCAGCTTAGTAAAACACAGCGTCGCTACGCAGTATTTT. Residues: CASSLVKHSVATQYF.

The V call is TRBV6-5, the J call TRBJ1-1; TRBD1 matches 8 bases. The CDR3 consists of 14 residues. After removal of 5 bases from V and 6 bases from J, the junction contained 8 bases not matched to a gene. CDR1 is MNHEY, CDR2 SVGAGI, per germline. The CDR3 region is CASSDRGSLSEAFF. DNA for the CDR3: TGTGCCAGCAGTGACAGGGGTTCTCTTTCTGAAGCTTTCTTT.

Comments on this clonotype: This may be a read error, as it is one base from a much larger clone. This chain uses TRBV9 with TRBJ2-3; 7 nucleotides line up with TRBD2. Germline assignment: CDR1 SGDLS and CDR2 YYNGEE. Unmatched junction bases numbered 3, after V lost 0 bases and J lost 5 bases. The CDR3 has 14 amino acids. The CDR3 DNA reads as TGTGCCAGCAGCGTAGTAGCGGGCATAGATACGCAGTATTTT. It translates to CASSVVAGIDTQYF.

This clonotype turned up a few times. The chain is built from TRBV4-2 and TRBJ2-7; D is unresolved. V was shortened by 0 bases and J by 3 bases, with 12 bases between the two germline ends. Germline CDR1 is LGHNA and CDR2 is YNFKEQ. The CDR3 has 15 residues. CDR3 sequence: CASSQDPGPFYEQYF. The DNA for the CDR3 is TGTGCCAGCAGCCAAGATCCTGGCCCCTTCTACGAGCAGTACTTC.

This clonotype was detected ten times or more. This chain joins TRBV7-8 and TRBJ2-1, with 10 bases lining up with TRBD2. The CDR3 extends over 18 amino acids. The junction had 9 bases not matched to a gene; V was cut back by 1 base and J by 3 bases. The germline CDR1 and CDR2 sequences are SGHVS and FQNEAQ. DNA of the CDR3: TGTGCCAGCAGCTTAGGGCTTCCGGGACTAGCGAACTACAATGAGCAGTTCTTC. Amino acids: CASSLGLPGLANYNEQFF. The full variable domain, its missing parts supplied by reference TRBV7-8 and TRBJ2-1, is GAGVSQSPRYKVAKRGQDVALRCDPISGHVSLFWYQQALGQGPEFLTYFQNEAQLDKSGLPSDRFFAERPEGSVSTLKIQRTQQEDSAVYLCASSLGLPGLANYNEQFFGPGTRLTVL.

This sequence joins TRBV18 and TRBJ1-2; D not certain. Germline-derived CDR1 and CDR2 are KGHSH and LQKENI. Deletions cut 3 bases from V and 8 bases from J, with 16 bases between. The CDR3 covers 14 residues. CDR3 coding DNA: TGTGCCAGCTCACCTGGACCTCTTGGTTCGGGCTACACCTTC. Protein sequence: CASSPGPLGSGYTF. The whole variable domain, remainder taken from reference TRBV18 and TRBJ1-2, is NAGVMQNPRHLVRRRGQEARLRCSPMKGHSHVYWYRQLPEEGLKFMVYLQKENIIDESGMPKERFSAEFPKEGPSILRIQQVVRGDSAAYFCASSPGPLGSGYTFGSGTRLTVV.

This clonotype was picked up a small number of times. V is TRBV7-2 and J is TRBJ1-2; D is unresolved. The germline CDR1 and CDR2 sequences are SGHTA and FQGNSA. This CDR3 comprises 13 residues. V was pared by 4 bases and J by 0 bases, with 6 bases between. DNA of the CDR3: TGTGCCAGCAGCTACAAAGCTAACTATGGCTACACCTTC. Translation gives CASSYKANYGYTF. The full variable domain, completed using reference TRBV7-2 and TRBJ1-2, is GAGVSQSPSNKVTEKGKDVELRCDPISGHTALYWYRQSLGQGLEFLIYFQGNSAPDKSGLPSDRFSAERTGGSVSTLTIQRTQQEDSAVYLCASSYKANYGYTFGSGTRLTVV.

The CDR3 spells CSATLAAITDTQYF. In DNA form, the CDR3 reads TGCAGTGCAACACTAGCGGCTATCACAGATACGCAGTATTTT. The chain is built from TRBV20-1 and TRBJ2-3; TRBD2 aligns across 8 bases. CDR1 is DFQATT and CDR2 is SNEGSKA in the germline V gene (reference sequence). V trimming: 6 bases; J trimming: 2 bases; junction bases outside the gene matches: 7. This CDR3 comprises 14 residues.

This clonotype was detected ten times or more. Relative to the germline gene, one junction end is altered; a read error may explain this. The chain employs TRBV4-3 and TRBJ1-4; 7 bases are a match to TRBD1. CDR3 size: 15 residues. Germline V lookup: CDR1 LGHNA, CDR2 YSLEER. CDR3 protein: CASSRDRATNEKLFF. For the CDR3, the DNA is TGTGCCAGCAGCCGGGACAGAGCAACTAATGAAAAACTGTTTTTT.

In this sample, this clonotype turned up a few times. The rearrangement links TRBV7-9 to TRBJ2-3; D might be TRBD1 or TRBD2, each matching 7 bases. This CDR3 region has 15 residues. Deletions cut 4 bases from V and 5 bases from J, with 16 bases between. Germline assignment: CDR1 SEHNR and CDR2 FQNEAQ (reference sequence). The CDR3 DNA reads TGTGCCAGCAGCTCAGGGGGGGGGCCGGAAGATACGCAGTATTTT. It translates to CASSSGGGPEDTQYF.